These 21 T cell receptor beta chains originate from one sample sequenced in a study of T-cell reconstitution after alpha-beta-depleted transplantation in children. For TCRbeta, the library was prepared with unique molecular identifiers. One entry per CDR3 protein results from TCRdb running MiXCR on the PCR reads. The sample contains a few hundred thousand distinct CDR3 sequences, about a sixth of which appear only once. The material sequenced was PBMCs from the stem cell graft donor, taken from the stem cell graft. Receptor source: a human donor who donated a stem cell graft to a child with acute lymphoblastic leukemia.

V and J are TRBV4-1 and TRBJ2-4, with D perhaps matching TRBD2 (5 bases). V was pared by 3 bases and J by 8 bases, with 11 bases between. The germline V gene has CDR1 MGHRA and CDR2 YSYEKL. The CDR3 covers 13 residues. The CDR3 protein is CASSQRVIDIQYF. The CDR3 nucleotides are TGCGCCAGCAGCCAGAGGGTGATAGACATTCAGTACTTC.

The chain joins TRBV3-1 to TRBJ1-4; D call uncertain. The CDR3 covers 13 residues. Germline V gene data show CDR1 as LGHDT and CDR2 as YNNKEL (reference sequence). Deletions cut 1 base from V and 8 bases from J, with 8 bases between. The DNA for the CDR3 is TGTGCCAGCAGCCAAGTACCCCTCGAAAAACTGTTTTTT. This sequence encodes CASSQVPLEKLFF.

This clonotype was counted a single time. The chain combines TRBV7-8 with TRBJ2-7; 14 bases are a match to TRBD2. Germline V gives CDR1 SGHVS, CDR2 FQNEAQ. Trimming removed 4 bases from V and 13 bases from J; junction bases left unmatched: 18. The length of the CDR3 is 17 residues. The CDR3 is CASSSDPGTSGRFWHYF. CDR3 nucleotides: TGTGCCAGCAGCTCCGATCCGGGGACTAGCGGGAGATTTTGGCACTACTTC.

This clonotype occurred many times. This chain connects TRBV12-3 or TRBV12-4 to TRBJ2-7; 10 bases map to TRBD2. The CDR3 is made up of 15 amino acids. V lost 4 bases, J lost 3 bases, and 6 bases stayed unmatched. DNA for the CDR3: TGTGCCAGCAGTTCCCCAGCGGGAGGGCGCTACGAGCAGTACTTC. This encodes CASSSPAGGRYEQYF.

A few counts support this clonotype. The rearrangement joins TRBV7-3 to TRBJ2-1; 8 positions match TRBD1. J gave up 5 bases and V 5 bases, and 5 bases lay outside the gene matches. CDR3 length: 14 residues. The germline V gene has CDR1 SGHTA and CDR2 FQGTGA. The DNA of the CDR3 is TGTGCCAGCAGCCGACAGGGGATGCACAATGAGCAGTTCTTC. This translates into CASSRQGMHNEQFF.

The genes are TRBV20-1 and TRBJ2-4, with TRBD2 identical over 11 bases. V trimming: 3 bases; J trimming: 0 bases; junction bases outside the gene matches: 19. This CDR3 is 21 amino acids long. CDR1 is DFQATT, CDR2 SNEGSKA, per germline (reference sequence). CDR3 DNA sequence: TGCAGTGCTAGCACAGAAAAGGGGGTAGCGGGAGGGAAACTAGCCAAAAACATTCAGTACTTC. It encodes CSASTEKGVAGGKLAKNIQYF.

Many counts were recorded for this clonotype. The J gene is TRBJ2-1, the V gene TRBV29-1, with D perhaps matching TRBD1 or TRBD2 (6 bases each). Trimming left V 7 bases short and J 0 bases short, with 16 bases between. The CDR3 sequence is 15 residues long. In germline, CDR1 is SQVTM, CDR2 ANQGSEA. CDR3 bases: TGCAGCGCCGAGCTGGGGGGCCCCTCCTACAATGAGCAGTTCTTC. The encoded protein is CSAELGGPSYNEQFF.

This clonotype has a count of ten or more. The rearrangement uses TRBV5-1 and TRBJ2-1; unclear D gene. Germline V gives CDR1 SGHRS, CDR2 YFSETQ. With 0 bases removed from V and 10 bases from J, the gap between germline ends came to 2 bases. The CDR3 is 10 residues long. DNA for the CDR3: TGCGCCAGCAGCTTGGGGGAGCAGTTCTTC. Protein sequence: CASSLGEQFF.

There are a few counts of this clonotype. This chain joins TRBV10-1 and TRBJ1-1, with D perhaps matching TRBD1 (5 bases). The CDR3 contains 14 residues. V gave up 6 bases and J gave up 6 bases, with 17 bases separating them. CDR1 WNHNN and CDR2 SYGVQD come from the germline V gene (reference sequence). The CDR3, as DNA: TGCGCCAGCAGATTGAATCAGGGTGACGCTGAAGCTTTCTTT. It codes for CASRLNQGDAEAFF.

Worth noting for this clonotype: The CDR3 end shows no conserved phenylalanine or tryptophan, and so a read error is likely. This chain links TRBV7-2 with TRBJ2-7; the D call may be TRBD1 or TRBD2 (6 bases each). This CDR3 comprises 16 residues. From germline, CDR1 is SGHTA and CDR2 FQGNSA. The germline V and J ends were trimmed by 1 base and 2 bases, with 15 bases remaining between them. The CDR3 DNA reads TGTGCCAGCAGCTTAGGCCCTCGCGGGACAACCTACGAGCAGTACTTA. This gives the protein CASSLGPRGTTYEQYL.

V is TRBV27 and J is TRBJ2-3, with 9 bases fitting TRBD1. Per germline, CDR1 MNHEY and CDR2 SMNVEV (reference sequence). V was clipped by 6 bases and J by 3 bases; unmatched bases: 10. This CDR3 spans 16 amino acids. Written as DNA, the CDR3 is TGTGCCAGCAGCTTAGCCGGGACAGGGAGTACAGATACGCAGTATTTT. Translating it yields CASSLAGTGSTDTQYF.

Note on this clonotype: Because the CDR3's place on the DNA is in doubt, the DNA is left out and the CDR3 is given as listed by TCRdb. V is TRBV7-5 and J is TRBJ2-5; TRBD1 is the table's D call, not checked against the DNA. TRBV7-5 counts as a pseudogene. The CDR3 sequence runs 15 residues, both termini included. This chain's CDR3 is CISVSEAYREETQYF.

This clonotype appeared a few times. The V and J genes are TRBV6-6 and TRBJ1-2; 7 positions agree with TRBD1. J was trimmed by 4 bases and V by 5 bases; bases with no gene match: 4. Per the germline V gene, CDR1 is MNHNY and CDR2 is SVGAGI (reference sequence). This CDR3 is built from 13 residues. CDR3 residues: CASSHGTVYGYTF. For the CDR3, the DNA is TGTGCCAGCAGTCACGGGACAGTCTATGGCTACACCTTC.

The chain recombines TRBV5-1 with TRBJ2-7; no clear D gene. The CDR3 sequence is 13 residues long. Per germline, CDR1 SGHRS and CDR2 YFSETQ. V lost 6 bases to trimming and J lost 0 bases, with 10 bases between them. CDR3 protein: CASTSQLSYEQYF. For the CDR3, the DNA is TGCGCCAGCACCTCGCAACTCTCCTACGAGCAGTACTTC.

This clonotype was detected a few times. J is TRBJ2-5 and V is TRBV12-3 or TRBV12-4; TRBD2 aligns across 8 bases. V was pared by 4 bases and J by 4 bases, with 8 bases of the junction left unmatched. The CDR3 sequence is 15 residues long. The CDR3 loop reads CASSSGTSFGETQYF. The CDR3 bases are TGTGCCAGCAGTTCCGGGACTAGTTTTGGAGAGACCCAGTACTTC.

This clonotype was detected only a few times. The CDR3 sequence: CASGKPTTDTQYF. DNA of the CDR3: TGTGCCAGCGGCAAACCAACCACAGATACGCAGTATTTT. V and J are TRBV18 and TRBJ2-3; no clear D. This CDR3 has 13 amino acids. In germline, CDR1 is KGHSH, CDR2 LQKENI. Trimming stripped 8 bases from V and 2 bases from J, with 11 bases between.

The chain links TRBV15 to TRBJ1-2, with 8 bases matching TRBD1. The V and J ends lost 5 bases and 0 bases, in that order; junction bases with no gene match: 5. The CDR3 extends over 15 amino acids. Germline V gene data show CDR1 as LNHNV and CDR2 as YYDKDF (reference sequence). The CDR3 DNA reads TGTGCCACCAGCGGCCGGACAGGGACTAACTATGGCTACACCTTC. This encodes CATSGRTGTNYGYTF.

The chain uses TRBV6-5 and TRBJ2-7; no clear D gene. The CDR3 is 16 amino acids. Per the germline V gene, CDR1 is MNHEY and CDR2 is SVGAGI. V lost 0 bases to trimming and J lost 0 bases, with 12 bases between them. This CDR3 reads CASSYSKQLSSYEQYF. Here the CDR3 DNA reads TGTGCCAGCAGTTACTCGAAACAGCTAAGCTCCTACGAGCAGTACTTC.

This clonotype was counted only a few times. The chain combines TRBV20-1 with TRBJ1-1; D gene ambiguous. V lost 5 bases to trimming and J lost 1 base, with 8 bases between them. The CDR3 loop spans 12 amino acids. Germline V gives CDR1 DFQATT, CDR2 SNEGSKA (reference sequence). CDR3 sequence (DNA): TGCAGTGCTCTATTTACGAACACTGAAGCTTTCTTT. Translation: CSALFTNTEAFF.

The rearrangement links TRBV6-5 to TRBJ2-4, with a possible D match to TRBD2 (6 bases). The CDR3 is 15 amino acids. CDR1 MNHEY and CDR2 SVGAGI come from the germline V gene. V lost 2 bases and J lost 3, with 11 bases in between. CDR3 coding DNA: TGTGCCAGCAGTTACGGGGCCGGGGGCAAAAACATTCAGTACTTC. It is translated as CASSYGAGGKNIQYF.

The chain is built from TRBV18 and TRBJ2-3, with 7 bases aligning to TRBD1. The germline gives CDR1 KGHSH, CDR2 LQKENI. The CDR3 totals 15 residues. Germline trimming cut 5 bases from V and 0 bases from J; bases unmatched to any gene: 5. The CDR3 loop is CASSATGASTDTQYF. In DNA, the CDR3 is TGTGCCAGCTCAGCTACAGGGGCCAGCACAGATACGCAGTATTTT.